A selection of T cell receptor beta chains follows, all from one sample in a study of CD8+CD57+ T cells in acquired aplastic anemia. TCRdb recomputed calls from the reads with MiXCR, one row per CDR3 protein. The sample yields about 200,000 distinct CDR3 sequences, around three fifths seen once. Sequencing was done on a sample of sorted CD4+, CD8+, or CD8+CD57+ T cells (not recorded which) from PBMCs. The receptors here all came from a human donor with aplastic anemia. CDR3s include the opening cysteine and the closing phenylalanine or tryptophan. D genes are given only for firm matches. Only part of the rows carry a size: once, few, many, or a class if the clone is expanded.

J: TRBJ1-1; D: TRBD1; size: -; V: TRBV14; CDR3: CASSHWTGDTEAFF; DNA: TGTGCCAGCAGCCACTGGACAGGCGACACTGAAGCTTTCTTT
J: TRBJ2-3; D: -; size: -; V: TRBV24-1; CDR3: CATSERGSSTDTQYF; DNA: TGTGCCACCAGCGAGAGGGGGTCTAGCACAGATACGCAGTATTTT
J: TRBJ2-7; D: TRBD2; size: -; V: TRBV2; CDR3: CASSPRLAGGPKAGMYKQYF; DNA: TGTGCCAGCAGCCCCCGACTAGCGGGAGGGCCCAAGGCCGGCATGTACAAGCAGTACTTC
J: TRBJ2-7; D: TRBD1; size: -; V: TRBV20-1; CDR3: CSARETGFYEQYF; DNA: TGCAGTGCTAGGGAGACAGGGTTCTACGAGCAGTACTTC
J: TRBJ2-3; D: TRBD2; size: few; V: TRBV24-1; CDR3: CATRLSGGTDTQYF; DNA: TGTGCCACCAGACTTAGCGGGGGGACAGATACGCAGTATTTT
J: TRBJ1-1; D: TRBD1; size: -; V: TRBV28; CDR3: CASTGGEAEAFF; DNA: TGTGCCAGCACAGGGGGGGAAGCTGAAGCTTTCTTT
J: TRBJ1-4; D: -; size: -; V: TRBV10-3; CDR3: CAISESSEKLFF; DNA: TGTGCCATCAGTGAGTCATCGGAAAAACTGTTTTTT
J: TRBJ1-2; D: -; size: -; V: TRBV3-1; CDR3: CASSRGESYGYTF; DNA: TGTGCCAGCAGCCGGGGGGAATCCTATGGCTACACCTTC
J: TRBJ2-2; D: -; size: -; V: TRBV2; CDR3: CASSLKNTGELFF; DNA: TGTGCCAGCAGTCTTAAGAACACCGGGGAGCTGTTTTTT
J: TRBJ2-2; D: TRBD2; size: -; V: TRBV20-1; CDR3: CSARDLKRDDTGELFF; DNA: TGCAGTGCTAGAGACCTTAAGCGGGACGACACCGGGGAGCTGTTTTTT
J: TRBJ2-7; D: -; size: many; V: TRBV4-1; CDR3: CASSQDPGQGAYEQYF; DNA: TGCGCCAGCAGCCAAGATCCGGGCCAAGGGGCCTACGAGCAGTACTTC
J: TRBJ2-1; D: TRBD2; size: -; V: TRBV24-1; CDR3: CATSDPSGESYNEQFF; DNA: TGTGCCACCAGTGATCCAAGCGGGGAATCCTACAATGAGCAGTTCTTC
J: TRBJ1-1; D: -; size: few; V: TRBV7-3; CDR3: CASSLGGTTEAFF; DNA: TGTGCCAGCAGCTTGGGGGGGACAACTGAAGCTTTCTTT
J: TRBJ1-2; D: TRBD1; size: -; V: TRBV6-6; CDR3: CASSGDSGYTF; DNA: TGTGCCAGCAGTGGGGACAGTGGCTACACCTTC
J: TRBJ1-4; D: -; size: once; V: TRBV19; CDR3: CASTTQRPYEKLFF; DNA: TGTGCCAGTACGACACAGCGGCCGTACGAAAAACTGTTTTTT
J: TRBJ1-2; D: -; size: -; V: TRBV19; CDR3: CASSIHSNYGYTF; DNA: TGTGCCAGTAGTATCCACAGTAACTATGGCTACACCTTC
J: TRBJ1-6; D: TRBD1; size: few; V: TRBV12-3/TRBV12-4; CDR3: CASSEGGGWDSPLHF; DNA: TGTGCCAGCAGTGAAGGAGGGGGCTGGGATTCACCCCTCCACTTT
J: TRBJ1-2; D: -; size: -; V: TRBV20-1; CDR3: CSARGTGANYGYTF; DNA: TGCAGTGCTAGAGGTACGGGGGCCAACTATGGCTACACCTTC
J: TRBJ2-7; D: -; size: once; V: TRBV20-1; CDR3: CSARYGFYEQYF; DNA: TGCAGTGCTAGATATGGTTTCTACGAGCAGTACTTC
J: TRBJ2-3; D: TRBD1; size: -; V: TRBV10-3; CDR3: CASSGGQGGTDTQYF; DNA: TGTGCCAGCAGTGGGGGACAGGGGGGCACAGATACGCAGTATTTT
J: TRBJ2-1; D: -; size: -; V: TRBV29-1; CDR3: CSLRMRGWDNEQFF; DNA: TGCAGCCTCCGGATGAGGGGTTGGGACAATGAGCAGTTCTTC
J: TRBJ2-1; D: -; size: -; V: TRBV20-1; CDR3: CSATPSYNEQFF; DNA: TGCAGTGCTACGCCCTCCTACAATGAGCAGTTCTTC
J: TRBJ1-2; D: TRBD1; size: few; V: TRBV19; CDR3: CASSTQDRGRNYGYTF; DNA: TGTGCCAGTAGTACACAAGACAGGGGGCGTAACTATGGCTACACCTTC
J: TRBJ2-1; D: TRBD1; size: -; V: TRBV7-9; CDR3: CATSTGDNEQFF; DNA: TGTGCCACATCGACAGGGGACAATGAGCAGTTCTTC
J: TRBJ1-1; D: -; size: -; V: TRBV19; CDR3: CASSMGHLNTEAFF; DNA: TGTGCCAGTAGTATGGGGCATTTGAACACTGAAGCTTTCTTT
J: TRBJ2-7; D: TRBD1; size: -; V: TRBV10-3; CDR3: CATLGQGTYEQYF; DNA: TGTGCCACCTTAGGACAGGGCACTTACGAGCAGTACTTC
J: TRBJ1-2; D: -; size: -; V: TRBV20-1; CDR3: CSARDYVAEYGYTF; DNA: TGCAGTGCTAGAGACTACGTGGCGGAATATGGCTACACCTTC
J: TRBJ2-7; D: TRBD2; size: once; V: TRBV25-1; CDR3: CASSGLTSGTYEQYF; DNA: TGTGCCAGCAGTGGATTGACTAGCGGGACATACGAGCAGTACTTC
J: TRBJ2-7; D: -; size: -; V: TRBV5-1; CDR3: CASKPRDSVREQYF; DNA: TGCGCCAGCAAGCCGCGGGACAGCGTTCGGGAGCAGTACTTC
J: TRBJ2-1; D: -; size: -; V: TRBV9; CDR3: CASSAGSLSHEQFF; DNA: TGTGCCAGCAGTGCCGGGAGCCTCTCCCATGAGCAGTTCTTC
J: TRBJ2-1; D: TRBD2; size: -; V: TRBV7-3; CDR3: CASSIPGGDPHLFF; DNA: TGTGCCAGCAGCATACCTGGGGGGGACCCCCATCTGTTCTTC
J: TRBJ2-7; D: -; size: few; V: TRBV7-8; CDR3: CASTDMGGVSYEQYF; DNA: TGTGCCAGCACCGATATGGGAGGCGTCTCCTACGAGCAGTACTTC
J: TRBJ1-5; D: TRBD1; size: -; V: TRBV5-1; CDR3: CASSHNRDRGLVGNQPQHF; DNA: TGCGCCAGCAGCCACAACCGGGACAGGGGGCTGGTGGGCAATCAGCCCCAGCATTTT
J: TRBJ2-7; D: -; size: many; V: TRBV5-1; CDR3: CASSFLGTNTYEQYF; DNA: TGCGCCAGCAGCTTCCTAGGGACCAATACCTACGAGCAGTACTTC
J: TRBJ1-5; D: -; size: -; V: TRBV20-1; CDR3: CSAREGGRDQPQHF; DNA: TGCAGTGCTAGAGAAGGAGGGAGAGATCAGCCCCAGCATTTT
J: TRBJ1-6; D: -; size: -; V: TRBV7-2; CDR3: CASSLKTNSPLHF; DNA: TGTGCCAGCAGCTTAAAAACGAACTCACCCCTCCACTTT
J: TRBJ2-7; D: TRBD1; size: -; V: TRBV19; CDR3: CASSRPGQGTYEQYF; DNA: TGTGCCAGTAGCCGACCGGGACAGGGGACCTACGAGCAGTACTTC
J: TRBJ2-7; D: TRBD1; size: few; V: TRBV9; CDR3: CASSVESQGEQYF; DNA: TGTGCCAGCAGCGTAGAGTCACAGGGGGAGCAGTACTTC
J: TRBJ1-5; D: TRBD1; size: -; V: TRBV20-1; CDR3: CSARTGFRNQPQHF; DNA: TGCAGTGCTAGGACAGGGTTTCGCAATCAGCCCCAGCATTTT
J: TRBJ1-3; D: -; size: -; V: TRBV12-5; CDR3: CASGFETWGSGNTIYF; DNA: TGTGCTAGTGGTTTCGAGACCTGGGGCTCTGGAAACACCATATATTTT
J: TRBJ2-3; D: -; size: -; V: TRBV9; CDR3: CASSGLDRGDTQYF; DNA: TGTGCCAGCAGCGGACTCGACCGGGGAGATACGCAGTATTTT
J: TRBJ2-1; D: TRBD2; size: -; V: TRBV7-2; CDR3: CASSSPMTSGGYNEQFF; DNA: TGTGCCAGCAGCTCTCCGATGACTAGCGGGGGATACAATGAGCAGTTCTTC
J: TRBJ1-6; D: -; size: -; V: TRBV5-8; CDR3: CASSHGTSYNSPLHF; DNA: TGTGCCAGCAGCCACGGGACCTCCTATAATTCACCCCTCCACTTT
J: TRBJ1-2; D: -; size: -; V: TRBV9; CDR3: CASSRRLGLNYGYTF; DNA: TGTGCCAGCAGTCGACGGCTAGGATTGAACTATGGCTACACCTTC
J: TRBJ2-1; D: -; size: -; V: TRBV4-1; CDR3: CASSQALDYNEQFF; DNA: TGCGCCAGCAGCCAAGCGCTGGATTACAATGAGCAGTTCTTC
J: TRBJ2-7; D: -; size: once; V: TRBV29-1; CDR3: CSGWDPPYEQYF; DNA: TGCAGCGGATGGGACCCACCCTACGAGCAGTACTTC
J: TRBJ1-2; D: -; size: few; V: TRBV2; CDR3: CAIPGGLNNYGYTF; DNA: TGTGCCATCCCAGGAGGATTAAATAACTATGGCTACACCTTC
J: TRBJ1-3; D: TRBD1; size: many; V: TRBV6-6; CDR3: CASSPLGQASSGNTIYF; DNA: TGTGCCAGCAGTCCCCTAGGACAGGCCAGCTCTGGAAACACCATATATTTT
J: TRBJ1-1; D: -; size: -; V: TRBV10-3; CDR3: CAIRLNTKAFF; DNA: TGTGCCATCAGGTTGAACACTAAAGCTTTCTTT
J: TRBJ1-1; D: -; size: -; V: TRBV5-5; CDR3: CASSVDSKNTEAFF; DNA: TGTGCCAGCAGCGTGGACAGTAAGAACACTGAAGCTTTCTTT
J: TRBJ2-5; D: -; size: -; V: TRBV10-1; CDR3: CASSESLVGQKETQYF; DNA: TGCGCCAGCAGTGAGTCGCTCGTAGGACAGAAAGAGACCCAGTACTTC
J: TRBJ2-3; D: -; size: many; V: TRBV7-3; CDR3: CASSFVASTDTQYF; DNA: TGTGCCAGCAGCTTCGTAGCTAGCACAGATACGCAGTATTTT
J: TRBJ2-1; D: -; size: few; V: TRBV7-2; CDR3: CASSLASGAYNEQFF; DNA: TGTGCCAGCAGCTTAGCTAGCGGAGCCTACAATGAGCAGTTCTTC
J: TRBJ2-2; D: TRBD1; size: many; V: TRBV24-1; CDR3: CAAEKRSGTDGPANTGELFF; DNA: TGTGCCGCAGAAAAGAGAAGTGGGACAGATGGTCCCGCGAACACCGGGGAGCTGTTTTTT
J: TRBJ1-5; D: TRBD1; size: once; V: TRBV19; CDR3: CASLRGLGQPQHF; DNA: TGTGCCAGTCTCAGGGGGCTCGGTCAGCCCCAGCATTTT
J: TRBJ1-5; D: TRBD1; size: once; V: TRBV19; CDR3: CASSRWTGALNQPQHF; DNA: TGTGCCAGCAGTCGCTGGACAGGGGCTCTCAATCAGCCCCAGCATTTT
J: TRBJ2-3; D: -; size: -; V: TRBV24-1; CDR3: CAIGTHTTDTQYF; DNA: TGTGCCATCGGGACACACACCACAGATACGCAGTATTTT
J: TRBJ1-2; D: -; size: -; V: TRBV11-2; CDR3: CASSGVGVLYGYTF; DNA: TGTGCCAGCAGCGGAGTGGGGGTCCTTTATGGCTACACCTTC
J: TRBJ2-7; D: TRBD1; size: few; V: TRBV6-1; CDR3: CASSPSGTGNYEQYF; DNA: TGTGCCAGCAGTCCCTCCGGGACAGGGAACTACGAGCAGTACTTC